This T cell receptor beta chain was sequenced for a study of vaccination and CD4 T cells after COVID-19. Study in general: Overlapping spike pools from SARS-CoV-2 and HCoV-NL63, HCoV-OC43 and HCoV-229E served as culture stimuli.

Study-wide results and limits: Spike mono-reactive clones accounted for 304 of the 307 vaccine-specific clones found in convalescent patients.

Sequenced with the Oncomine TCR Beta short-read assay was DNA taken from cultured CD4+ T cells. TCRdb analysed the PCR reads with MiXCR anew, one entry per CDR3 protein. The sample carries 7,000 or so distinct CDR3 sequences, around 41% recorded once. This CDR3 spans 17 amino acids. V lost 3 bases, J lost 0 bases, and 19 bases lay in between. Germline V gene lookup returns CDR1 DFQATT and CDR2 SNEGSKA (reference sequence). Treatment noted: roughly 11-day PBMC culture with coronavirus spike peptide pools or control peptides (ViraFEST assay). The unexposed donor gave CD4+ T cells before the COVID-19 pandemic (2011-2018). To note about this clonotype: Antigen unknown.

The source material was CD4+ T cells from blood, cultured in vitro. The sequence was obtained from a human donor in good health. The chain is built from TRBV20-1 and TRBJ2-3; a weak D match, TRBD1 (6 bases). CDR3 nucleotide sequence: TGCAGTGCTAGGCCCACGGGACACGGGCTGAGCACAGATACGCAGTATTTT. Protein: CSARPTGHGLSTDTQYF.